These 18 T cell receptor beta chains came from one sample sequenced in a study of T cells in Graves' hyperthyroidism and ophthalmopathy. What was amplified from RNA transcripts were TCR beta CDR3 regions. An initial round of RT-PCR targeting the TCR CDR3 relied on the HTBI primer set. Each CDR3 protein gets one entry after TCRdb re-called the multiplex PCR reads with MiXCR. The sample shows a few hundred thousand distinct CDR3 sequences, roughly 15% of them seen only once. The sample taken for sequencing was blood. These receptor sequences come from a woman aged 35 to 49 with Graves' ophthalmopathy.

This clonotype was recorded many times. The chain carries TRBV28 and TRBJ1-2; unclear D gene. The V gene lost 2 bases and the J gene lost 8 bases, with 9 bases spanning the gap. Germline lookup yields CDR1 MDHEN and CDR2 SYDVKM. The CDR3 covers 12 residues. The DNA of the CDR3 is TGTGCCAGCAGTTTAGCCCTCCGGGGCTACACCTTC. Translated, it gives CASSLALRGYTF.

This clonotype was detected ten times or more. In DNA, the CDR3 is TGCAGTGCCCCAAATGGACTAGCGGGGGGATACGAGCAGTACTTC. Translating it yields CSAPNGLAGGYEQYF. The chain couples TRBV20-1 to TRBJ2-7; 14 bases fit TRBD2. V lost 6 bases, J lost 4 bases, and 8 bases stayed unmatched. The germline V gene has CDR1 DFQATT and CDR2 SNEGSKA (reference sequence). This CDR3 spans 15 amino acids.

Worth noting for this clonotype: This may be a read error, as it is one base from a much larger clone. The CDR3: CACSQATSGAGEQYF. CDR3 in DNA: TGTGCCTGCAGCCAAGCGACTAGCGGGGCTGGCGAGCAGTACTTC. The V gene is TRBV3-1, the J gene TRBJ2-7, with 11 nucleotides matching TRBD2. Germline values: CDR1 LGHDT, CDR2 YNNKEL (reference sequence). This CDR3 comprises 15 residues.

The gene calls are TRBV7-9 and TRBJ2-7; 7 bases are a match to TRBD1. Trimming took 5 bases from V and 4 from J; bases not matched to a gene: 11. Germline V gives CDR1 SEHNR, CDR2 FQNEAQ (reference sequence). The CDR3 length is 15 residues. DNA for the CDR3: TGTGCCAGCAGCCCACCCACTACAGGGGTTTACGAGCAGTACTTC. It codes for CASSPPTTGVYEQYF.

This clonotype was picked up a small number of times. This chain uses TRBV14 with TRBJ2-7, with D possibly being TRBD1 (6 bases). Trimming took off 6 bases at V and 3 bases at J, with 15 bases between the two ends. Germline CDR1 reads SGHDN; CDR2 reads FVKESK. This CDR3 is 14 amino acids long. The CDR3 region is CASSYDVGGYEQYF. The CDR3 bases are TGTGCCAGCAGTTACGACGTAGGGGGCTACGAGCAGTACTTC.

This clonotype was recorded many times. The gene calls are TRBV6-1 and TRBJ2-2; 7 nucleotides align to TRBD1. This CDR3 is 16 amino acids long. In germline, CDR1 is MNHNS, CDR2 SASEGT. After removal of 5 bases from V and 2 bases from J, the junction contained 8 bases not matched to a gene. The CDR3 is CASSPPWDRNTGELFF. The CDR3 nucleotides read TGTGCCAGCAGTCCCCCATGGGACAGAAACACCGGGGAGCTGTTTTTT.

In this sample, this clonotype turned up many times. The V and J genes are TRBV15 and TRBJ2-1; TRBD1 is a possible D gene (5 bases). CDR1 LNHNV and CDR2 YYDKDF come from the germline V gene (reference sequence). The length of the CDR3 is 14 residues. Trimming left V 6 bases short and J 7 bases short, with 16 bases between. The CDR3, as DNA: TGTGCCACCAGAGAGGTGGTTACAGGTAATGAGCAGTTCTTC. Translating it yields CATREVVTGNEQFF.

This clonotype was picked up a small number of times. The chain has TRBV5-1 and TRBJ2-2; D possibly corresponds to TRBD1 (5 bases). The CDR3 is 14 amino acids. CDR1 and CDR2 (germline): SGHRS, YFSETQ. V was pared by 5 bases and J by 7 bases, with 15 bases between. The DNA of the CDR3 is TGCGCCAGCAGGGGGTCCTTGGGGCACGGGGAGCTGTTTTTT. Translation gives CASRGSLGHGELFF.

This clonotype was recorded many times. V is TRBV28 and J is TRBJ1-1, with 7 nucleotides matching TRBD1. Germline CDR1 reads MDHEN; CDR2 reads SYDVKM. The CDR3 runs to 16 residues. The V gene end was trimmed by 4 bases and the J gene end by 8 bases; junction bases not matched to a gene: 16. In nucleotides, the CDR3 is TGTGCCAGCAGTTCCCATGATGGACAGGACACAGTCGAAGCTTTCTTT. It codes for CASSSHDGQDTVEAFF.

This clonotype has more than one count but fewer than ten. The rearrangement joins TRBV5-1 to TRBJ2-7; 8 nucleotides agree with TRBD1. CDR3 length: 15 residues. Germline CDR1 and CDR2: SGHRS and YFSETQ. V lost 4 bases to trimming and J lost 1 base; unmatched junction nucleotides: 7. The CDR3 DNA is TGCGCCAGCAGCCCCCAAGGGACAGGATCCTACGAGCAGTACTTC. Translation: CASSPQGTGSYEQYF.

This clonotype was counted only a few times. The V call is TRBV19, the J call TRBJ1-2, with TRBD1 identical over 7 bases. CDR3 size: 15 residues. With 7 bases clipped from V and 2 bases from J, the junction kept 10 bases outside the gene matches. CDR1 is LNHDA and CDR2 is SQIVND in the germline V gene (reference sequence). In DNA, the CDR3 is TGTGCCAGTACCCCTCAGGGACAGACAAACTATGGCTACACCTTC. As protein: CASTPQGQTNYGYTF. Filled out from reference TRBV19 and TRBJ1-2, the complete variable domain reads DGGITQSPKYLFRKEGQNVTLSCEQNLNHDAMYWYRQDPGQGLRLIYYSQIVNDFQKGDIAEGYSVSREKKESFPLTVTSAQKNPTAFYLCASTPQGQTNYGYTFGSGTRLTVV.

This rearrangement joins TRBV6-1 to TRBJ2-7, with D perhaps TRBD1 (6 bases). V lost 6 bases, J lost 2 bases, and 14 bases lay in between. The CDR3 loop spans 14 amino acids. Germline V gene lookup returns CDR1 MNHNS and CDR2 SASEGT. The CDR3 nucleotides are TGTGCCAGCAGACCGGACGAGGGGGCCTACGAGCAGTACTTC. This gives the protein CASRPDEGAYEQYF.

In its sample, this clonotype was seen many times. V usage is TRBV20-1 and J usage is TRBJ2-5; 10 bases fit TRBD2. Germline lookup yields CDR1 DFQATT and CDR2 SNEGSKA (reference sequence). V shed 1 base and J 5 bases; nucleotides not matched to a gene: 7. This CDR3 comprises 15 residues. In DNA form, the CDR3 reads TGCAGTGCTAGAGTATTAGCGGGGGGAGGGGAGACCCAGTACTTC. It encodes CSARVLAGGGETQYF.

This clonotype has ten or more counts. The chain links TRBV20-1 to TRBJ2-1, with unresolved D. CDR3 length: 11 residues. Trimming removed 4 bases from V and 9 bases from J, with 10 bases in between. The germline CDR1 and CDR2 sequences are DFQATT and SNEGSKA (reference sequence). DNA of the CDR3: TGCAGTGCTATACCTTCTCTTGAGCAGTTCTTC. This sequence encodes CSAIPSLEQFF.

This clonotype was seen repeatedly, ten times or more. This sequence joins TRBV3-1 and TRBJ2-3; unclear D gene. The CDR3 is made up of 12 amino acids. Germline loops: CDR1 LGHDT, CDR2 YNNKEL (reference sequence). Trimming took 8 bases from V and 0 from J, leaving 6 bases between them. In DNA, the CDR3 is TGTGCCAGCGTCGATAGCACAGATACGCAGTATTTT. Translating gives CASVDSTDTQYF.

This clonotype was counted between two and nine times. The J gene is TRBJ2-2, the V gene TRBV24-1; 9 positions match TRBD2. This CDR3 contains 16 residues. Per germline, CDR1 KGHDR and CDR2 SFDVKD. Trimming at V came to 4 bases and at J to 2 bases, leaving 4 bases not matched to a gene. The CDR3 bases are TGTGCCACCAGTGAAAGGCGGGGGGGCAACACCGGGGAGCTGTTTTTT. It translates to CATSERRGGNTGELFF.

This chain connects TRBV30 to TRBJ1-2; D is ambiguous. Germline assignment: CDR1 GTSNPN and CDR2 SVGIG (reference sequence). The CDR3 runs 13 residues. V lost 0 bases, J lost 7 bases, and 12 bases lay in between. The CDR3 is CAWSVPGGGGYTF. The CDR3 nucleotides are TGTGCCTGGAGTGTACCCGGAGGTGGTGGCTACACCTTC.

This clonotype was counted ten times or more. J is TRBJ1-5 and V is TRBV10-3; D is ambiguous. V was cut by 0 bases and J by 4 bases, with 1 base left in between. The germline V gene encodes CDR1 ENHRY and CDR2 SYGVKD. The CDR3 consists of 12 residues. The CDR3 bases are TGTGCCATCAGTGAGTCTAATCAGCCCCAGCATTTT. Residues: CAISESNQPQHF.